These T cell receptor beta chains were read from a single sample in a study of T cell responses to AZD1222 COVID-19 vaccine. The repertoire was sequenced with immunoSEQ multiplex PCR; TCRdb's copy has only in-frame clones and lacks some. The table includes over 70,000 clones, about 92% detected once. The sample in question was peripheral blood, obtained 28 days after the second AZD1222 dose. These receptors were obtained from an adult who received the AZD1222 COVID-19 vaccine. The CDR3 runs from the conserved cysteine through the conserved F or W. Fields, in order: clone size, V gene, J gene, D gene, CDR3 DNA, CDR3 protein. D genes are given only for firm matches. Not all rows give a size; the values are once, few, many and, for expanded clones, a class.

-	TRBV29-1	TRBJ2-5	-	TGCAGCGCAGCGGTCATGGAGACCCAGTACTTC	CSAAVMETQYF
-	TRBV5-5	TRBJ1-5	-	TGTGCCAGCAGCTTGAACTGGGGGGCCAATCAGCCCCAGCATTTT	CASSLNWGANQPQHF
-	TRBV19	TRBJ1-1	-	TGTGCCAGTAGTATAGAAACCGGGACACCGAACACTGAAGCTTTCTTT	CASSIETGTPNTEAFF
once	TRBV6-5	TRBJ2-7	-	TGTGCCAGCAGTTACTCGGGCAGCTACGAGCAGTACTTC	CASSYSGSYEQYF
-	TRBV5-1	TRBJ1-2	-	TGCGCCAGCAGCCTGGTTACTCCTAGGTCCGGCTACACCTTC	CASSLVTPRSGYTF
-	TRBV3-1/TRBV3-2	TRBJ1-1	-	TGTGCCAGCAGCCTCACTGGGGGTACAGAAGCTTTCTTT	CASSLTGGTEAFF
-	TRBV7-6	TRBJ2-1	TRBD1	TGTGCCAGCAGCTTAGCCTTCTTAAACATCAAACAGGGGGAAAGCTCCTACAATGAGCAGTTCTTC	CASSLAFLNIKQGESSYNEQFF
-	TRBV19	TRBJ1-1	-	TGTGCCAGCTTTTCAGGGGAGGGCACTGAAGCTTTCTTT	CASFSGEGTEAFF
-	TRBV2	TRBJ2-7	-	TGTGGAACTAGCCTTACCTACGAGCAGTACTTC	CGTSLTYEQYF
-	TRBV18	TRBJ2-1	TRBD1	TGTGCCAGCTCACCCGACAGGGGAACCTACAATGAGCAGTTCTTC	CASSPDRGTYNEQFF